Listed here are 27 T cell receptor beta chains from one sample, sequenced in a study of blood T cell repertoires in COVID-19. Here immunoSEQ multiplex PCR was the method, and the copy in TCRdb shows in-frame clones only, minus some. The sample lists around 400,000 clones; 70% to 90% were seen once. The sequencing sample was made of peripheral blood. These receptors were collected from a middle-aged man with acute or convalescent COVID-19.

This chain's CDR3 is CAISELLAGLAGGEEQFF. For the CDR3, the DNA is TGTGCCATCAGTGAGCTGCTTGCCGGACTAGCGGGGGGGGAGGAGCAGTTCTTC. The V and J genes are TRBV10-3 and TRBJ2-1, with 15 positions matching TRBD2. J was trimmed by 10 bases and V by 2 bases; bases with no gene match: 12. CDR1 is ENHRY and CDR2 is SYGVKD in the germline V gene. The CDR3 covers 18 residues.

The V call is TRBV29-1, the J call TRBJ2-3; D is perhaps TRBD1 (5 bases). CDR3 length: 14 amino acids. CDR1 is SQVTM and CDR2 is ANQGSEA in the germline V gene. The V end was cut by 6 bases, the J end by 5 bases, with 18 bases between. CDR3 region: CSVMRQGPGDTQYF. CDR3 DNA sequence: TGCAGCGTGATGAGGCAGGGCCCAGGAGATACGCAGTATTTT.

The CDR3 reads CAIEPGERAEKLFF. Written as DNA, the CDR3 is TGTGCCATCGAACCGGGAGAACGCGCTGAAAAACTGTTTTTT. V usage is TRBV28 and J usage is TRBJ1-4; no clear D. Trimming pared 10 bases from V and 7 bases from J, leaving 19 bases between. The CDR3 is 14 amino acids. Germline-derived CDR1 and CDR2 are MDHEN and SYDVKM.

The rearrangement uses TRBV3-1 (or the pseudogene TRBV3-2) and TRBJ2-2; 8 nucleotides match TRBD2. V shed 4 bases, J shed 4 bases, and the junction held 5 bases outside the gene matches. The CDR3 has 15 amino acids. CDR1 and CDR2 (germline): LGHDT, YNNKEL (reference sequence). The CDR3 DNA follows: TGTGCCAGCAGCCCCGGGGGGGCGGGCACCGGGGAGCTGTTTTTT. Protein product: CASSPGGAGTGELFF.

The rearrangement joins TRBV11-2 to TRBJ1-2; TRBD1 matches 8 bases. This CDR3 contains 15 residues. V shed 2 bases and J 4 bases; nucleotides not matched to a gene: 6. The germline V gene has CDR1 SGHAT and CDR2 FQNNGV. The CDR3, as DNA: TGTGCCAGCAGCTTAATGCACGGGACAGGCTATGGCTACACCTTC. Translation: CASSLMHGTGYGYTF.

As DNA, the CDR3 is TGTGCCAGCAGCTTAGTAGGAGACGACACTGAAGCTTTCTTT. This sequence encodes CASSLVGDDTEAFF. The chain carries TRBV7-9 and TRBJ1-1; D uncertain. The germline CDR1 and CDR2 sequences are SEHNR and FQNEAQ (reference sequence). The CDR3 covers 14 residues. V dropped 1 base and J dropped 3 bases, with 9 bases sitting between them.

On this clone: Other DNA sequences of this sample code for an identical CDR3. V and J are TRBV2 and TRBJ1-5; TRBD1 matches 8 bases. The CDR3 totals 14 residues. The junction had 4 bases not matched to a gene; V was cut back by 4 bases and J by 5 bases. The germline gives CDR1 SNHLY, CDR2 FYNNEI. CDR3 sequence: CASSGTGRDQPQHF. Here the CDR3 DNA reads TGTGCCAGCAGTGGGACAGGGAGGGATCAGCCCCAGCATTTT.

The V and J genes are TRBV4-3 and TRBJ2-5, with D possibly being TRBD1 (5 bases). Per the germline V gene, CDR1 is LGHNA and CDR2 is YSLEER. Trimming stripped 6 bases from V and 0 bases from J, with 8 bases between. The CDR3 spans 13 residues. CDR3 residues: CASRVTDQETQYF. The CDR3, as DNA: TGCGCCAGCAGAGTGACAGACCAAGAGACCCAGTACTTC.

A single count supports this clone. V is TRBV7-2 and J is TRBJ2-1; TRBD2 matches 8 bases. The CDR3 has 15 amino acids. Germline assignment: CDR1 SGHTA and CDR2 FQGNSA. The V gene end was trimmed by 3 bases and the J gene end by 9 bases; junction bases not matched to a gene: 10. The CDR3 region is CASSFPRGGTTEQFF. DNA for the CDR3: TGTGCCAGCAGCTTCCCTCGGGGGGGTACTACTGAGCAGTTCTTC.

The CDR3 DNA sequence: TGTGCCAGCAGTGCCCCGGGACAGGAGTATAGCAATCAGCCCCAGCATTTT. Translation gives CASSAPGQEYSNQPQHF. The genes are TRBV28 and TRBJ1-5, with TRBD1 matching 8 bases. V lost 5 bases, J lost 0 bases, and 9 bases stayed unmatched. The CDR3 is made up of 17 amino acids. Germline CDR1 is MDHEN and CDR2 is SYDVKM.

The chain recombines TRBV29-1 with TRBJ2-3; 10 bases line up with TRBD1. In germline, CDR1 is SQVTM, CDR2 ANQGSEA. J gave up 4 bases and V 4 bases, and 5 bases lay outside the gene matches. The length of the CDR3 is 14 residues. In DNA form, the CDR3 reads TGCAGCGTTGTTGCCGGACAGGGGGCAGATACGCAGTATTTT. This sequence encodes CSVVAGQGADTQYF.

The gene calls are TRBV28 and TRBJ2-1; 11 nucleotides line up with TRBD2. Germline V gene sequence: CDR1 MDHEN, CDR2 SYDVKM. Trimming cost V 7 bases and J 6 bases; bases outside gene matches: 5. The CDR3 contains 14 residues. Here the CDR3 DNA reads TGTGCCAGCACTATAGCGGGGGGGCGCAATGAGCAGTTCTTC. Translation: CASTIAGGRNEQFF.

Here the CDR3 DNA reads TGTGCCAGCAGCTTAAGCGCAGGGTGGGGAAACACCATATATTTT. It encodes CASSLSAGWGNTIYF. This chain uses TRBV7-9 with TRBJ1-3; tentatively, D is TRBD1 (5 bases). With 2 bases removed from V and 4 bases from J, the gap between germline ends came to 12 bases. Germline CDR1 is SEHNR and CDR2 is FQNEAQ (reference sequence). The CDR3 runs to 15 residues.

The J gene is TRBJ1-5, the V gene TRBV6-5; tentatively, D is TRBD1 (6 bases). The germline V and J ends were trimmed by 6 bases and 11 bases, with 20 bases remaining between them. CDR1 is MNHEY and CDR2 is SVGAGI in the germline V gene. The CDR3 has 14 residues. CDR3 nucleotides: TGTGCCAGCAGACCACAGGGTTTAGAGGGGTCCCAGCATTTT. Residues: CASRPQGLEGSQHF.

This clone was seen only once. J is TRBJ1-2 and V is TRBV27, with D unresolved. The V and J ends lost 0 bases and 5 bases respectively, with 13 bases between them. CDR3 size: 15 residues. Germline V gives CDR1 MNHEY, CDR2 SMNVEV (reference sequence). The CDR3 here is CASSLSAGRMYGYTF. In nucleotides, the CDR3 is TGTGCCAGCAGTTTATCTGCTGGTAGAATGTATGGCTACACCTTC.

The chain employs TRBV7-3 and TRBJ2-1; 7 bases map to TRBD1. Germline V CDR1 and CDR2: SGHTA, FQGTGA. Trimming at V came to 5 bases and at J to 0 bases, leaving 10 bases not matched to a gene. The CDR3 has 17 residues. Written as DNA, the CDR3 is TGTGCCAGCAGCCGCAGAGGGGGCCTTAGCTCCTACAATGAGCAGTTCTTC. Protein product: CASSRRGGLSSYNEQFF.

The chain joins TRBV5-1 to TRBJ2-2; 7 nucleotides match TRBD1. Germline V CDR1 and CDR2: SGHRS, YFSETQ. The V gene end was trimmed by 3 bases and the J gene end by 0 bases; junction bases not matched to a gene: 8. The CDR3 has 17 residues. DNA for the CDR3: TGCGCCAGCAGCTCCCCACAGGGGACCCCGAACACCGGGGAGCTGTTTTTT. The encoded protein is CASSSPQGTPNTGELFF.

The CDR3 reads CASSLLFKRGAWDEQFF. In DNA, the CDR3 is TGTGCCAGCAGTTTATTATTTAAGCGGGGGGCATGGGATGAGCAGTTCTTC. The chain employs TRBV27 and TRBJ2-1; 9 bases fit TRBD2. CDR1 and CDR2 (germline): MNHEY, SMNVEV (reference sequence). The CDR3 has 17 residues. The V gene end was trimmed by 1 base and the J gene end by 8 bases; junction bases not matched to a gene: 12.

The V and J genes are TRBV11-2 and TRBJ1-4; no definite D call. CDR1 and CDR2 from the germline V gene are SGHAT and FQNNGV. CDR3 length: 13 residues. V dropped 1 base and J dropped 6 bases, with 6 bases sitting between them. Here the CDR3 reads CASSLGTDEKLFF. CDR3 sequence (DNA): TGTGCCAGCAGCTTAGGAACGGATGAAAAACTGTTTTTT.

The V and J genes are TRBV5-4 and TRBJ1-3; 7 nucleotides line up with TRBD1. Germline V gene lookup returns CDR1 SGHNT and CDR2 YYREEE (reference sequence). V lost 2 bases and J lost 7; bases outside the gene matches: 3. The CDR3 runs 13 residues. In nucleotides, the CDR3 is TGTGCCAGCAGCTTTACAGGGGAGAACACCATATATTTT. Translation: CASSFTGENTIYF.

The V and J genes are TRBV27 and TRBJ2-1; a weak D match, TRBD1 (6 bases). V was shortened by 2 bases and J by 3 bases, with 11 bases between the two germline ends. Germline CDR1 and CDR2: MNHEY and SMNVEV (reference sequence). The CDR3 has 15 amino acids. The CDR3 region has the DNA TGTGCCAGCAGTTTACCCCAGGGGCTCTACAATGAGCAGTTCTTC. This gives the protein CASSLPQGLYNEQFF.

The rearrangement uses TRBV2 and TRBJ2-2; perhaps TRBD1 as D (5 bases). Deletions cut 4 bases from V and 4 bases from J, with 7 bases between. This CDR3 has 13 amino acids. CDR1 and CDR2 (germline): SNHLY, FYNNEI. For the CDR3, the DNA is TGTGCCAGCAGTGTAGGGGTCACCGGGGAGCTGTTTTTT. Protein product: CASSVGVTGELFF.

The J gene is TRBJ1-5, the V gene TRBV15, with D uncertain. V lost 0 bases to trimming and J lost 7 bases, with 4 bases between them. Germline loops: CDR1 LNHNV, CDR2 YYDKDF (reference sequence). This CDR3 is 12 amino acids long. CDR3 in amino acids: CATSRESQPQHF. For the CDR3, the DNA is TGTGCCACCAGCAGAGAGTCGCAGCCCCAGCATTTT.

The V call is TRBV28, the J call TRBJ2-3; D not resolved. CDR1 and CDR2 (germline): MDHEN, SYDVKM. This CDR3 has 16 amino acids. V was trimmed by 3 bases and J by 0 bases, leaving 13 bases between them. The CDR3 sequence: CASSFLERFSTDTQYF. DNA of the CDR3: TGTGCCAGCAGTTTCTTAGAGCGTTTTAGCACAGATACGCAGTATTTT. The full variable domain, with the rest looked up from reference TRBV28 and TRBJ2-3, is DVKVTQSSRYLVKRTGEKVFLECVQDMDHENMFWYRQDPGLGLRLIYFSYDVKMKEKGDIPEGYSVSREKKERFSLILESASTNQTSMYLCASSFLERFSTDTQYFGPGTRLTVL.

The chain recombines TRBV5-4 with TRBJ2-7; 7 bases line up with TRBD1. CDR1 is SGHNT and CDR2 is YYREEE in the germline V gene (reference sequence). The CDR3 covers 15 residues. Trimming took 4 bases from V and 0 from J; bases not matched to a gene: 7. Here the CDR3 reads CASSQETGNSYEQYF. The DNA for the CDR3 is TGTGCCAGCAGCCAAGAGACAGGGAACTCCTACGAGCAGTACTTC.

The chain is built from TRBV7-8 and TRBJ2-1; 11 nucleotides align to TRBD2. Germline-derived CDR1 and CDR2 are SGHVS and FQNEAQ. With V trimmed by 5 bases and J by 1 base, 7 bases remained unmatched. CDR3 length equals 17 residues. CDR3 loop: CASSHLLAGGSYNEQFF. The CDR3 DNA sequence: TGTGCCAGCAGCCACCTTTTAGCGGGAGGGTCCTACAATGAGCAGTTCTTC.

The chain carries TRBV9 and TRBJ1-1; D may be TRBD1 (6 bases). Trimming stripped 3 bases from V and 3 bases from J, with 18 bases between. Germline CDR1 SGDLS, CDR2 YYNGEE. This CDR3 region has 16 residues. As DNA, the CDR3 is TGTGCCAGCAGCGCCTCACAGGGAATGGGGGACACTGAAGCTTTCTTT. Translated, it gives CASSASQGMGDTEAFF.